This TCR beta chain is drawn from a study of OX40 agonist ivuxolimab in advanced cancers. At the level of the whole study: The costimulatory receptor OX40 (CD134) was targeted by ivuxolimab, a fully human IgG2 agonistic monoclonal antibody. Of the roughly 51 dose-escalation patients, hepatocellular carcinoma was present in approximately 20, melanoma in some 15, renal cell carcinoma in 9 and head and neck cancer in 9. Intravenous ivuxolimab was administered to patients every 2 weeks at six dose levels: 0.01, 0.1, 0.3, 1.5, 3 and 10 mg/kg. Partial responses were achieved by three dose-escalation patients, of whom one had hepatocellular carcinoma and two had cutaneous melanoma. In the dose-escalation cohort, more than 75% of patients were male, and the mean age was approximately 60 years, with a range of about 20 to 79. The point of sequencing TCRbeta in the periphery was to test whether ivuxolimab changed TCR sequence diversity and drove clonal T-cell expansion. The paper covers the monotherapy dose-escalation part of the phase I ivuxolimab trial, which included N of about 51 patients. Prior anti-PD-1, anti-PD-L1 or anti-CTLA-4 therapy was permitted, and checkpoint inhibitors had been received by roughly 40% of dose-escalation patients. Here is what the overall study found, with its caveats: After ivuxolimab, expanded clones were on average more numerous among CD8+ T cells than among CD4+ T cells. Low levels of normalized T-cell clonal expansion were also seen in some patients who did not respond. Clonal expansion of both CD4+ and CD8+ blood T cells was observed from baseline to week 6 at doses 0.1 to 3.0 mg/kg. Antigen specificity was not determined for the clonally expanded peripheral T cells. Partial responders in the 0.1-3.0 mg/kg groups had among the lowest normalized peripheral clonal expansion, especially among CD8+ T cells.

Genomic DNA was isolated from the sorted cells so that the TCRbeta CDR3 region could be sequenced. TCRbeta CDR3 regions were sequenced using the immunoSEQ Assay. TCRdb limited this immuneACCESS table to in-frame rearrangements with V and J called. A share of clones is missing; checked studies link under half to unresolved V genes, and the rest is unexplained. The table for this sample lists about 69,000 clones; approximately 89% of them were counted only once. The ten largest clones capture 0.25% to 0.3% of the sample. The trial excluded patients who had a history of autoimmune disease or were on systemic immunosuppression. Peripheral blood for TCR sequencing was collected from all dose cohorts at baseline, on cycle 4 day 1, and on cycle 7 day 1. The samples were taken from a phase I, first-in-human, multicenter, open-label dose-escalation trial of ivuxolimab. Adults with locally advanced or metastatic melanoma, renal cell, hepatocellular, or head and neck squamous cell carcinoma were enrolled in the trial. CD4+ and CD8+ T cells were sorted separately from peripheral blood before TCR sequencing.

The CDR3 has 16 amino acids, counting the end cysteine and phenylalanine. The kept DNA is CDR3 alone, 48 bases in frame from the first base. V loses 1 base, J loses 2 bases, and the germline ends lie 12 bases apart. CDR1 and CDR2 are drawn from the germline V gene: SGHVS, FQNEAQ. On this clone itself: The target of this receptor is not known. The sample holds no much larger clone one base away, and base qualities are not on file.

Sequencing was performed on CD4+ or CD8+ T cells sorted from blood, taken in a trial of the OX40 agonist ivuxolimab. Rearrangement joined TRBV7-8 to TRBJ1-5; a weak D assignment points to TRBD1 (5 bases agree). The sequence came from an adult with an advanced solid tumor such as melanoma, head and neck, liver or kidney cancer. CDR3 region: CASSLEGILGNQPQHF. The sequenced DNA: TGTGCCAGCAGCTTAGAGGGGATCCTAGGCAATCAGCCCCAGCATTTT. When the CDR3 is completed using the reference TRBV7-8 and TRBJ1-5 genes on either side, the full variable domain is GAGVSQSPRYKVAKRGQDVALRCDPISGHVSLFWYQQALGQGPEFLTYFQNEAQLDKSGLPSDRFFAERPEGSVSTLKIQRTQQEDSAVYLCASSLEGILGNQPQHFGDGTRLSIL.